A selection of T cell receptor beta chains follows, all from one sample in a study of identical twins. TCRdb reanalysed the 5' RACE reads using MiXCR and keeps one entry per CDR3 protein. The sample contains approximately 470,000 distinct CDR3 sequences, around 14% of which appear only once. The same specimen was also included in a second study, on yellow fever vaccine responses in identical twins.

Sequencing used CD4+ T cells sorted from blood. These TCRs come from a woman between 18 and 29 years old in good health. Each CDR3 is given with its conserved first and last residue. Each record gives: J gene, D gene, V gene, clone size, CDR3 DNA, CDR3 protein. A D gene is named only where the DNA matches it firmly. The size entry is marked missing in some rows and otherwise reads once, few, many or a size class.

j_call: TRBJ2-7; d_call: TRBD1; v_call: TRBV10-3; clone_size: many; cdr3_nt: TGTGCCATCAGTGGCCTGATACCGGGACAGGGCGTCGAGCAGTACTTC; cdr3_aa: CAISGLIPGQGVEQYF
j_call: TRBJ1-1; d_call: -; v_call: TRBV7-9; clone_size: few; cdr3_nt: TGTGCCAGCAGCTCCAGTGGGGGTAACAGAGGCACTGAAGCTTTCTTT; cdr3_aa: CASSSSGGNRGTEAFF
j_call: TRBJ2-2; d_call: TRBD2; v_call: TRBV20-1; clone_size: few; cdr3_nt: TGCAGTGCTAGAGAGAGCGGGAGGGGCACCGGGGAGCTGTTTTTT; cdr3_aa: CSARESGRGTGELFF
j_call: TRBJ2-7; d_call: -; v_call: TRBV28; clone_size: few; cdr3_nt: TGTGCCAGCAGTTTAGGGGGCACCGACGAGCAGTACTTC; cdr3_aa: CASSLGGTDEQYF
j_call: TRBJ2-5; d_call: TRBD1; v_call: TRBV6-1; clone_size: -; cdr3_nt: TGTGCCAGCAGGCCCCGGGACAGGGGCCAAGAGACCCAGTACTTC; cdr3_aa: CASRPRDRGQETQYF
j_call: TRBJ2-1; d_call: -; v_call: TRBV6-1; clone_size: few; cdr3_nt: TGTGCCAGCAGTGGGCCGAAAGTAAGCTACGAGCAGTTCTTC; cdr3_aa: CASSGPKVSYEQFF
j_call: TRBJ2-7; d_call: -; v_call: TRBV12-3/TRBV12-4; clone_size: -; cdr3_nt: TGTGCCAGCAGGAGGGAATCCAGCTCCTACGAGCAGTACTTC; cdr3_aa: CASRRESSSYEQYF
j_call: TRBJ2-1; d_call: -; v_call: TRBV3-1; clone_size: -; cdr3_nt: TGTGCCAGCAGCCGAAACAGGGAGAGGGATGAGCAGTTCTTC; cdr3_aa: CASSRNRERDEQFF
j_call: TRBJ2-5; d_call: -; v_call: TRBV24-1; clone_size: few; cdr3_nt: TGTGCCACCAGTGATTTGGGGCAGCAAGAGACCCAGTACTTC; cdr3_aa: CATSDLGQQETQYF
j_call: TRBJ1-4; d_call: TRBD1; v_call: TRBV27; clone_size: -; cdr3_nt: TGTGCCAGCAGTAAACGACAGGGGGTAGTGACTGAAAAACTGTTTTTT; cdr3_aa: CASSKRQGVVTEKLFF
j_call: TRBJ2-7; d_call: -; v_call: TRBV29-1; clone_size: -; cdr3_nt: TGCAGCGTTGAGAACGTATTGGGCGAGCAGTACTTC; cdr3_aa: CSVENVLGEQYF
j_call: TRBJ2-2; d_call: -; v_call: TRBV5-1; clone_size: few; cdr3_nt: TGCGCCAGCAGACCCATTCCGAACACCGGGGAGCTGTTTTTT; cdr3_aa: CASRPIPNTGELFF
j_call: TRBJ2-7; d_call: -; v_call: TRBV30; clone_size: -; cdr3_nt: TGTGCCTGGGTAAAAGTCGGGGGCTCCTACGAGCAGTACTTC; cdr3_aa: CAWVKVGGSYEQYF
j_call: TRBJ2-3; d_call: TRBD2; v_call: TRBV20-1; clone_size: -; cdr3_nt: TGCAGTGCTAGAGGATCTAGCGGTGGCTGGGATACGCAGTATTTT; cdr3_aa: CSARGSSGGWDTQYF
j_call: TRBJ2-5; d_call: -; v_call: TRBV15; clone_size: few; cdr3_nt: TGTGCCACCAGCAGAGATAAGGGGTCGGAGACCCAGTACTTC; cdr3_aa: CATSRDKGSETQYF
j_call: TRBJ2-2; d_call: TRBD1; v_call: TRBV7-3; clone_size: few; cdr3_nt: TGTGCCAGCAGCCCCTACAGGACAGGGACCGGGGAGCTGTTTTTT; cdr3_aa: CASSPYRTGTGELFF
j_call: TRBJ1-1; d_call: -; v_call: TRBV3-1; clone_size: few; cdr3_nt: TGTGCCAGCAGTGACCCAGGGGAACACACTGAAGCTTTCTTT; cdr3_aa: CASSDPGEHTEAFF
j_call: TRBJ2-2; d_call: -; v_call: TRBV7-3; clone_size: few; cdr3_nt: TGTGCCAGCCGCAGGGGGGGAACAGACACCGGGGAGCTGTTTTTT; cdr3_aa: CASRRGGTDTGELFF
j_call: TRBJ2-7; d_call: -; v_call: TRBV20-1; clone_size: few; cdr3_nt: TGCAGTGCTAGATTAGCCTACGAGCAGTACTTC; cdr3_aa: CSARLAYEQYF
j_call: TRBJ2-3; d_call: -; v_call: TRBV7-9; clone_size: -; cdr3_nt: TGTGCCAGCAGCATGTACGGAAGCACAGATACGCAGTATTTT; cdr3_aa: CASSMYGSTDTQYF
j_call: TRBJ2-5; d_call: TRBD2; v_call: TRBV5-1; clone_size: -; cdr3_nt: TGCGCCAGCAGCCCAACGTCTAAACAATTAGCGGGAACAGAGACCCAGTACTTC; cdr3_aa: CASSPTSKQLAGTETQYF
j_call: TRBJ1-1; d_call: TRBD1; v_call: TRBV28; clone_size: few; cdr3_nt: TGTGCCAGCAGTCCCCAGGACAGGGGGCCTACTGAAGCTTTCTTT; cdr3_aa: CASSPQDRGPTEAFF
j_call: TRBJ2-3; d_call: -; v_call: TRBV7-8; clone_size: -; cdr3_nt: TGTGCCAGCAGCCTAAATACCGGGCTGGAGGGGTATTTT; cdr3_aa: CASSLNTGLEGYF
j_call: TRBJ2-7; d_call: -; v_call: TRBV5-1; clone_size: few; cdr3_nt: TGCGCCAGCAGCTCCCGGGGTAACCTCTACGAGCAGTACTTC; cdr3_aa: CASSSRGNLYEQYF
j_call: TRBJ2-3; d_call: -; v_call: TRBV20-1; clone_size: few; cdr3_nt: TGCAGTGTCCAGAAACGCACAGATACGCAGTATTTT; cdr3_aa: CSVQKRTDTQYF
j_call: TRBJ2-3; d_call: -; v_call: TRBV12-3/TRBV12-4; clone_size: many; cdr3_nt: TGTGCCAGCAGTTCCGGCGGGGGCCGCACAGATACGCAGTATTTT; cdr3_aa: CASSSGGGRTDTQYF
j_call: TRBJ2-5; d_call: TRBD2; v_call: TRBV24-1; clone_size: -; cdr3_nt: TGTGCCACCAGTGATTTGAAGCCCGGGACTAGCGGAGAGACCCAGTACTTC; cdr3_aa: CATSDLKPGTSGETQYF
j_call: TRBJ2-2; d_call: -; v_call: TRBV5-1; clone_size: many; cdr3_nt: TGCGCCAGCAGCTTGACAGGGAAGGGCGCCGGGGAGCTGTTTTTT; cdr3_aa: CASSLTGKGAGELFF
j_call: TRBJ2-1; d_call: TRBD2; v_call: TRBV28; clone_size: -; cdr3_nt: TGTGCCAGCAGCTCACAAATACTAGCGGGGGATGGTGAGCAGTTCTTC; cdr3_aa: CASSSQILAGDGEQFF
j_call: TRBJ2-2; d_call: -; v_call: TRBV5-1; clone_size: -; cdr3_nt: TGCGCCAGCAGCTTGGGATCTCGTGAGACCGGGGAGCTGTTTTTT; cdr3_aa: CASSLGSRETGELFF
j_call: TRBJ1-2; d_call: -; v_call: TRBV7-9; clone_size: few; cdr3_nt: TGTGCCAGCAGCCCTACCCCCAGAGACTATGGCTACACCTTC; cdr3_aa: CASSPTPRDYGYTF
j_call: TRBJ2-7; d_call: -; v_call: TRBV5-1; clone_size: -; cdr3_nt: TGCGCCAGCAGTATACAGGGTTTAGACGAGCAGTACTTC; cdr3_aa: CASSIQGLDEQYF
j_call: TRBJ2-4; d_call: -; v_call: TRBV12-3/TRBV12-4; clone_size: few; cdr3_nt: TGTGCCAGCAGTCCCTCCTTCGGGGCCAAAAACATTCAGTACTTC; cdr3_aa: CASSPSFGAKNIQYF
j_call: TRBJ2-7; d_call: -; v_call: TRBV7-2; clone_size: -; cdr3_nt: TGTGCCAGCAGCTTGCACAGGGTAGACTACGAGCAGTACTTC; cdr3_aa: CASSLHRVDYEQYF
j_call: TRBJ1-2; d_call: -; v_call: TRBV19; clone_size: few; cdr3_nt: TGTGCCAGTATGGGATATGGCTACACCTTC; cdr3_aa: CASMGYGYTF
j_call: TRBJ2-3; d_call: -; v_call: TRBV19; clone_size: few; cdr3_nt: TGTGCCAGTTTTAACCACCGGGATTTTACGCAGTATTTT; cdr3_aa: CASFNHRDFTQYF
j_call: TRBJ2-1; d_call: TRBD2; v_call: TRBV10-3; clone_size: few; cdr3_nt: TGTGCCATCAGGGGACTAGCGGGAAACAATGAGCAGTTCTTC; cdr3_aa: CAIRGLAGNNEQFF
j_call: TRBJ2-2; d_call: -; v_call: TRBV15; clone_size: -; cdr3_nt: TGTGCCACCAGCAGCCGACTAGTCCCCGGGGAGCTGTTTTTT; cdr3_aa: CATSSRLVPGELFF
j_call: TRBJ2-5; d_call: -; v_call: TRBV6-2/TRBV6-3; clone_size: -; cdr3_nt: TGTGCCAGCAGTTACCACCGAGAAGGGCCCCAGTACTTC; cdr3_aa: CASSYHREGPQYF
j_call: TRBJ2-1; d_call: -; v_call: TRBV6-2/TRBV6-3; clone_size: -; cdr3_nt: TGTGCCAGCAGTCGTCAGGGATGGGACGGAGTGGAGCAGTTCTTC; cdr3_aa: CASSRQGWDGVEQFF
j_call: TRBJ2-2; d_call: -; v_call: TRBV2; clone_size: -; cdr3_nt: TGTGCCAGCAGTGAAGCTCGGGCGCCCGGGGAGCTGTTTTTT; cdr3_aa: CASSEARAPGELFF
j_call: TRBJ1-6; d_call: -; v_call: TRBV6-5; clone_size: -; cdr3_nt: TGTGCCAGCAGTTACTCTGGTTCGGATTCACCCCTCCACTTT; cdr3_aa: CASSYSGSDSPLHF
j_call: TRBJ2-1; d_call: -; v_call: TRBV24-1; clone_size: few; cdr3_nt: TGTGCCACTCCGAGGGGTATTATCAATGAGCAGTTCTTC; cdr3_aa: CATPRGIINEQFF
j_call: TRBJ2-7; d_call: TRBD2; v_call: TRBV6-1; clone_size: few; cdr3_nt: TGTGCCAGCAGCCGGGGACTAGCTTCCCACGAGCAGTACTTC; cdr3_aa: CASSRGLASHEQYF
j_call: TRBJ2-1; d_call: TRBD2; v_call: TRBV19; clone_size: -; cdr3_nt: TGTGCCAGTAGTATTATATCGACTAGCGGGAGCAATGAGCAGTTCTTC; cdr3_aa: CASSIISTSGSNEQFF
j_call: TRBJ2-5; d_call: -; v_call: TRBV10-3; clone_size: -; cdr3_nt: TGTGCCATCAGTGTTTCAGGGGAAGAGACCCAGTACTTC; cdr3_aa: CAISVSGEETQYF
j_call: TRBJ1-2; d_call: -; v_call: TRBV5-1; clone_size: -; cdr3_nt: TGCGCCAGCAGACGAGACATGAACTATGGCTACACCTTC; cdr3_aa: CASRRDMNYGYTF
j_call: TRBJ2-1; d_call: TRBD2; v_call: TRBV11-2; clone_size: -; cdr3_nt: TGTGCCAGCAGCATCCCAGGGACTAGCGGTGATCATGCCTACAATGAGCAGTTCTTC; cdr3_aa: CASSIPGTSGDHAYNEQFF
j_call: TRBJ2-1; d_call: TRBD1; v_call: TRBV28; clone_size: few; cdr3_nt: TGTGCCAGCATCCCGTCCGGGACAGGGGGAAGGATTGAGCAGTTCTTC; cdr3_aa: CASIPSGTGGRIEQFF
j_call: TRBJ1-5; d_call: -; v_call: TRBV12-3/TRBV12-4; clone_size: many; cdr3_nt: TGTGCCAGCACCCTGGGAAATCAGCCCCAGCATTTT; cdr3_aa: CASTLGNQPQHF
j_call: TRBJ2-5; d_call: TRBD1; v_call: TRBV5-1; clone_size: few; cdr3_nt: TGCGCCAGCTTTGGGACAGGGAAAGAGACCCAGTACTTC; cdr3_aa: CASFGTGKETQYF